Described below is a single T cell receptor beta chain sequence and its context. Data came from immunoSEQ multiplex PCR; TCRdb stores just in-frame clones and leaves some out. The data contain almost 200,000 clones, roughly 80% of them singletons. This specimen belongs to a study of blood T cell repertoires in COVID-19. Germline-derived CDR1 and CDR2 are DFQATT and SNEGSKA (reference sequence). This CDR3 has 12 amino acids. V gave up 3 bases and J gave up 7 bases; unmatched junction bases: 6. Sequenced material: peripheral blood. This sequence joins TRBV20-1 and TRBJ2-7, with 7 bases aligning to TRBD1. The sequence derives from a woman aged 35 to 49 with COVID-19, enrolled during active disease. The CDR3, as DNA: TGCAGTGCTAGTGAGGGGGCGCGTGAGCAGTACTTC. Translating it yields CSASEGAREQYF.